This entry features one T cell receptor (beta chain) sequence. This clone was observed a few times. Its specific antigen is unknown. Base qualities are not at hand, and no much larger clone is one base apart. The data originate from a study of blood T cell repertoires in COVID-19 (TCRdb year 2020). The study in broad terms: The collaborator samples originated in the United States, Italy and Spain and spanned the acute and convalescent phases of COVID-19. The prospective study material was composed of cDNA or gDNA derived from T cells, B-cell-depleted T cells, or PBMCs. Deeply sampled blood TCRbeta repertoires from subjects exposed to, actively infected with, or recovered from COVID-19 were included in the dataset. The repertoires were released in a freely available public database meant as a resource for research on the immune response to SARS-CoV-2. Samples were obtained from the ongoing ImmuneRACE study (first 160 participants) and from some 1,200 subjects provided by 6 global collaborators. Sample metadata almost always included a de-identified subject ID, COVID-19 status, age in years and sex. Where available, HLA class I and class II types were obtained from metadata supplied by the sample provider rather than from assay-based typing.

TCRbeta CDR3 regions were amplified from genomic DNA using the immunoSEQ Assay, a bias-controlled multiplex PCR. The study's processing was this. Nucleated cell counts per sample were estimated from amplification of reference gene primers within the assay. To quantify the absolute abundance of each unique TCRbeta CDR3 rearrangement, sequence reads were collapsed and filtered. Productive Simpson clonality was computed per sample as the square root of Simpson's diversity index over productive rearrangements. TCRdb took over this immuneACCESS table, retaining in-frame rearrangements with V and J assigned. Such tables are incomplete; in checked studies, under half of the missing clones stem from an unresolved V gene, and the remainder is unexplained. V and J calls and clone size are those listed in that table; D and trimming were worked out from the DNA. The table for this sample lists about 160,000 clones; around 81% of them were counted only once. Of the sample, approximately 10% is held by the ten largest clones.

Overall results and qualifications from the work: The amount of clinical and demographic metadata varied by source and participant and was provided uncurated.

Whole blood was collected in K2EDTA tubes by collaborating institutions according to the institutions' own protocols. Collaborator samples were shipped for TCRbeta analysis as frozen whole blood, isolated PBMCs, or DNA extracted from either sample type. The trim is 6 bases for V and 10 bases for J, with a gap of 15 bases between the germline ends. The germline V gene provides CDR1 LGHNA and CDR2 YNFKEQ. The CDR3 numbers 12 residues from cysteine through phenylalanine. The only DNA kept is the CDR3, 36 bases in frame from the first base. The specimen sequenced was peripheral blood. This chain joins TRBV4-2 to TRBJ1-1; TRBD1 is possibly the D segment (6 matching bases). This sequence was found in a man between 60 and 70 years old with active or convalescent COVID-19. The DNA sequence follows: TGTGCCAGCAGTAGCTGGGGGCTCGCAGCTTTCTTT. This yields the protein CASSSWGLAAFF.